The 15 T cell receptor beta chains listed next were all sequenced from one sample in a study of T cell responses to AZD1222 COVID-19 vaccine. TCRdb's table, derived via immunoSEQ multiplex PCR, lists solely in-frame clones and lacks some. The sample has around 140,000 clones, approximately 93% seen once. Sequencing was performed on peripheral blood, taken after recovery from COVID-19. These receptors originate from an adult who had recovered from COVID-19.

The chain is built from TRBV7-9 and TRBJ1-1; D is undetermined. V lost 5 bases to trimming and J lost 6 bases, with 10 bases between them. Germline CDR1 is SEHNR and CDR2 is FQNEAQ (reference sequence). The length of the CDR3 is 12 residues. The CDR3 protein is CASSAMAPEAFF. The CDR3, as DNA: TGTGCCAGCAGCGCTATGGCCCCTGAAGCTTTCTTT.

The V and J genes are TRBV19 and TRBJ2-2; 12 positions match TRBD2. This CDR3 is built from 16 residues. Germline V lookup: CDR1 LNHDA, CDR2 SQIVND (reference sequence). J lost 4 bases, V lost 1 base, and 1 base had no gene match. In DNA form, the CDR3 reads TGTGCCAGTAGTATAGGGACTAGCGGGATCACCGGGGAGCTGTTTTTT. It yields the protein CASSIGTSGITGELFF. The whole variable domain, remainder taken from reference TRBV19 and TRBJ2-2, is DGGITQSPKYLFRKEGQNVTLSCEQNLNHDAMYWYRQDPGQGLRLIYYSQIVNDFQKGDIAEGYSVSREKKESFPLTVTSAQKNPTAFYLCASSIGTSGITGELFFGEGSRLTVL.

This clone was counted a single time. CDR3 sequence (DNA): TGTGCCAGCAGTTTACTCGGATACAATCAGCCCCAGCATTTT. Translation gives CASSLLGYNQPQHF. This chain links TRBV27 with TRBJ1-5; D ambiguous. This CDR3 spans 14 amino acids. V was pared by 2 bases and J by 3 bases, with 8 bases between. Germline V gene lookup returns CDR1 MNHEY and CDR2 SMNVEV (reference sequence).

The chain is built from TRBV29-1 and TRBJ1-1, with D maybe TRBD1 (5 bases). The CDR3 is 10 amino acids. From germline, CDR1 is SQVTM and CDR2 ANQGSEA. CDR3 in amino acids: CSVGRTEAFF. In DNA form, the CDR3 reads TGCAGTGTGGGACGCACTGAAGCTTTCTTT. Full variable domain (rest looked up from reference TRBV29-1 and TRBJ1-1): SAVISQKPSRDICQRGTSLTIQCQVDSQVTMMFWYRQQPGQSLTLIATANQGSEATYESGFVIDKFPISRPNLTFSTLTVSNMSPEDSSIYLCSVGRTEAFFGQGTRLTVV.

This clone was counted once. The chain couples TRBV5-5 to TRBJ2-3; tentative D call: TRBD2 (5 bases). Trimming removed 4 bases from V and 4 bases from J, with 13 bases in between. The germline V gene has CDR1 SGHKS and CDR2 YYEKEE (reference sequence). This CDR3 has 14 amino acids. The chain's CDR3 is CASSRDLGADTQYF. The CDR3 coding sequence is TGTGCCAGCAGCCGGGATTTGGGAGCAGATACGCAGTATTTT.

V is TRBV3-1 (or the pseudogene TRBV3-2) and J is TRBJ2-2; D uncertain. The germline gives CDR1 LGHDT, CDR2 YNNKEL (reference sequence). V lost 4 bases and J 4 bases, leaving 10 bases between the germline ends. This CDR3 has 14 residues. The CDR3 DNA is TGTGCCAGCAGCCTGGGCTGGGCCACCGGGGAGCTGTTTTTT. This translates into CASSLGWATGELFF.

This clone turned up a few times. The rearrangement uses TRBV24-1 and TRBJ2-3; D possibly matches TRBD1 or TRBD2 (6 bases each). CDR3 length: 17 amino acids. Trimming took off 1 base at V and 1 base at J, with 14 bases between the two ends. Germline-derived CDR1 and CDR2 are KGHDR and SFDVKD. The CDR3 region has the DNA TGTGCCACCAGTGATTTTTGGGGGGCGCAGGGCACAGATACGCAGTATTTT. This translates into CATSDFWGAQGTDTQYF.

V usage is TRBV27 and J usage is TRBJ2-3; 13 bases agree with TRBD2. The J segment lost 0 bases and the V segment lost 1 base, leaving 7 bases of the junction unmatched. Germline CDR1 reads MNHEY; CDR2 reads SMNVEV (reference sequence). The CDR3 has 19 residues. The CDR3 DNA follows: TGTGCCAGCAGTTTATACTGGACTAGCGGGAGTGCTAGCACAGATACGCAGTATTTT. Translated: CASSLYWTSGSASTDTQYF.

The chain carries TRBV7-3 and TRBJ2-2; tentatively, D is TRBD1 (5 bases). The CDR3 is 15 residues long. Trimming pared 8 bases from V and 5 bases from J, leaving 18 bases between. Germline values: CDR1 SGHTA, CDR2 FQGTGA. CDR3 nucleotides: TGTGCCAGCGCGCCAGGGCAGGGAACAACCGGGGAGCTGTTTTTT. It encodes CASAPGQGTTGELFF.

V usage is TRBV19 and J usage is TRBJ2-1, with 9 bases that match TRBD1. This CDR3 spans 16 amino acids. Losses at the gene ends were 5 bases for V and 4 bases for J; bases not matched to a gene: 9. The germline gives CDR1 LNHDA, CDR2 SQIVND (reference sequence). The CDR3 loop reads CASSPGTGLSYNEQFF. CDR3 coding DNA: TGTGCCAGTAGTCCGGGGACAGGGCTGTCGTACAATGAGCAGTTCTTC.

J is TRBJ2-6 and V is TRBV25-1, with D perhaps matching TRBD1 (6 bases). Germline CDR1 reads MGHDK; CDR2 reads SYGVNS. Deletions cut 2 bases from V and 4 bases from J, with 12 bases between. The CDR3 contains 16 residues. CDR3 bases: TGTGCCAGCAGTGAAGGTACAGGGTTAGGGGCCAACGTCCTGACTTTC. This codes for CASSEGTGLGANVLTF. Together with reference TRBV25-1 and TRBJ2-6, the CDR3 gives the full variable domain: EADIYQTPRYLVIGTGKKITLECSQTMGHDKMYWYQQDPGMELHLIHYSYGVNSTEKGDLSSESTVSRIRTEHFPLTLESARPSHTSQYLCASSEGTGLGANVLTFGAGSRLTVL.

This chain connects TRBV5-1 to TRBJ2-1, with 15 bases matching TRBD2. V trimming: 1 base; J trimming: 9 bases; junction bases outside the gene matches: 11. The CDR3 has 18 residues. The germline gives CDR1 SGHRS, CDR2 YFSETQ. CDR3 sequence (DNA): TGCGCCAGCAGCTTGACAGGGTCGGGACTAGCGGGAGGTATTGAGCAGTTCTTC. Its protein product is CASSLTGSGLAGGIEQFF. The full variable domain, completed using reference TRBV5-1 and TRBJ2-1, is KAGVTQTPRYLIKTRGQQVTLSCSPISGHRSVSWYQQTPGQGLQFLFEYFSETQRNKGNFPGRFSGRQFSNSRSEMNVSTLELGDSALYLCASSLTGSGLAGGIEQFFGPGTRLTVL.

The rearrangement links TRBV10-2 to TRBJ2-2; tentative D call: TRBD1 (5 bases). Trimming cost V 7 bases and J 2 bases, with 14 bases left between them. This CDR3 region has 15 residues. Germline V CDR1 and CDR2: WSHSY, SAAADI. The CDR3 region is CASIGAVINTGELFF. DNA for the CDR3: TGCGCCAGCATTGGGGCAGTAATAAACACCGGGGAGCTGTTTTTT.

The rearrangement links TRBV19 to TRBJ1-2, with TRBD1 as a possible D gene (5 bases). Germline lookup yields CDR1 LNHDA and CDR2 SQIVND (reference sequence). The CDR3 covers 13 residues. V was cut by 6 bases and J by 4 bases, with 12 bases left in between. As DNA, the CDR3 is TGTGCCAGTAGATTGCGGGGCGGCTATGGCTACACCTTC. It specifies CASRLRGGYGYTF. Using reference TRBV19 and TRBJ1-2 for the parts outside the CDR3, the full variable domain is DGGITQSPKYLFRKEGQNVTLSCEQNLNHDAMYWYRQDPGQGLRLIYYSQIVNDFQKGDIAEGYSVSREKKESFPLTVTSAQKNPTAFYLCASRLRGGYGYTFGSGTRLTVV.

The rearrangement uses TRBV28 and TRBJ1-2; D not certain. Germline assignment: CDR1 MDHEN and CDR2 SYDVKM. Between the trimmed V and J ends, which lost 4 bases and 6 bases, there was a span of 12 bases. The CDR3 contains 13 residues. In DNA form, the CDR3 reads TGTGCCAGCAGTTCCTCGGAGGTGGATGGCTACACCTTC. It yields the protein CASSSSEVDGYTF.